The 5 T cell receptor beta chains reported below all come from one sample, sequenced in a study of cytomegalovirus exposure and HLA in healthy donors. The method was immunoSEQ multiplex PCR; TCRdb's version includes in-frame clones alone and lacks a portion of them. The sample has about 400,000 clones; 75% to 90% are singletons. Input material: PBMCs. The receptor source for this set is a woman aged 18-29 years in good health and CMV-seronegative.

The chain is built from TRBV19 and TRBJ1-2; no reliable D call. Germline V lookup: CDR1 LNHDA, CDR2 SQIVND (reference sequence). The V and J ends lost 8 bases and 4 bases respectively, with 17 bases between them. This CDR3 is built from 14 residues. CDR3 sequence: CASAGGRLSYGYTF. CDR3 nucleotides: TGTGCCAGTGCTGGAGGGAGGCTGTCCTATGGCTACACCTTC.

The V and J genes are TRBV19 and TRBJ1-3, with TRBD1 matching over 7 bases. Looked up from germline, CDR1 is LNHDA and CDR2 is SQIVND (reference sequence). CDR3 length: 16 amino acids. The V and J ends lost 6 bases and 0 bases, in that order; junction bases with no gene match: 8. Here the CDR3 DNA reads TGTGCCAGTAGGCGGACAGGCCCTTTCTCTGGAAACACCATATATTTT. It yields the protein CASRRTGPFSGNTIYF.

The chain is built from TRBV28 and TRBJ2-6, with 7 positions matching TRBD2. Germline-derived CDR1 and CDR2 are MDHEN and SYDVKM. Losses at the gene ends were 2 bases for V and 2 bases for J; bases not matched to a gene: 0. CDR3 length: 15 residues. The CDR3 DNA is TGTGCCAGCAGTTTACGGGGGGCTGGGGCCAACGTCCTGACTTTC. It encodes CASSLRGAGANVLTF.

CDR3 DNA: TGCAGCGTTGTGGGACTAGTAATGAATGAGCAGTTCTTC. Its protein is CSVVGLVMNEQFF. The rearrangement uses TRBV29-1 and TRBJ2-1, with 8 bases that match TRBD2. The V and J ends lost 4 bases and 7 bases, in that order; junction bases with no gene match: 6. CDR3 length equals 13 residues. Looked up from germline, CDR1 is SQVTM and CDR2 is ANQGSEA.

The gene calls are TRBV6-5 and TRBJ2-1; the match to TRBD1 covers 7 bases. The V gene's germline CDR1 is MNHEY and CDR2 SVGAGI. This CDR3 comprises 16 residues. The V and J ends lost 0 bases and 0 bases, in that order; junction bases with no gene match: 2. This CDR3 is CASSYSTGDSYNEQFF. In DNA form, the CDR3 reads TGTGCCAGCAGTTACTCCACAGGGGACTCCTACAATGAGCAGTTCTTC.